The 25 T cell receptor beta chains listed next were all sequenced from one sample in a study of blood T cell repertoires in COVID-19 (dated by TCRdb to about 2020). Libraries were prepared through the immunoSEQ multiplex PCR assay. Here the immuneACCESS table is served through TCRdb, limited to in-frame sequences with V and J called. Missing clones are a known gap in these copies; in checked studies unresolved V genes cover under half, and the rest lacks a known reason. In all, the sample holds around 310,000 clones, and roughly 86% of those were seen once. Less than 9.5% of the sample rests with the top ten. Input material: PBMCs or T cells enriched from blood (not recorded which). These receptors came from a young woman who had recovered from COVID-19.

The V gene is TRBV5-6, the J gene TRBJ1-5; D uncertain. CDR1 SGHDT and CDR2 YYEEEE come from the germline V gene. The CDR3 spans 15 residues. Between the trimmed V and J ends, which lost 4 bases and 3 bases, there was a span of 14 bases. The CDR3 protein is CASSRSVGNNQPQHF. Written as DNA, the CDR3 is TGTGCCAGCAGCCGGAGCGTCGGTAACAATCAGCCCCAGCATTTT.

The CDR3 DNA follows: TGTGCCAGCAGCCAAAGCCCGACTAGCGGGACGACAGATACGCAGTATTTT. Amino acid sequence: CASSQSPTSGTTDTQYF. The chain has TRBV3-1 (or the pseudogene TRBV3-2) and TRBJ2-3; TRBD2 agrees at 11 bases. The length of the CDR3 is 17 residues. Unmatched junction bases numbered 7, after V lost 2 bases and J lost 3 bases. Per the germline V gene, CDR1 is LGHDT and CDR2 is YNNKEL (reference sequence).

This chain joins TRBV19 and TRBJ1-2; D perhaps matches TRBD1 (5 bases). The V and J ends lost 5 bases and 5 bases respectively, with 9 bases between them. Germline-derived CDR1 and CDR2 are LNHDA and SQIVND (reference sequence). The CDR3 is made up of 12 amino acids. DNA of the CDR3: TGTGCCAGTAGTCCTCGACAGTATGGCTACACCTTC. Translation: CASSPRQYGYTF.

This clone was detected only once. The V call is TRBV3-1 (or the pseudogene TRBV3-2), the J call TRBJ1-1; 9 positions agree with TRBD1. CDR1 and CDR2 (germline): LGHDT, YNNKEL (reference sequence). The CDR3 totals 18 residues. V gave up 4 bases and J gave up 0 bases; unmatched junction bases: 12. CDR3 residues: CASSPLLTGGVMNTEAFF. The CDR3 nucleotides read TGTGCCAGCAGCCCCCTTTTGACAGGGGGGGTTATGAACACTGAAGCTTTCTTT.

This clone was found a few times. The CDR3 coding sequence is TGTGCCAGCAGCCCCTCTCTCTCTGGAAACACCATATATTTT. As protein: CASSPSLSGNTIYF. This chain connects TRBV7-2 to TRBJ1-3; no clear D. Germline V gene data show CDR1 as SGHTA and CDR2 as FQGNSA. Trimming shortened V by 5 bases and J by 0 bases, and 8 bases separated the two germline ends. The CDR3 extends over 14 amino acids.

In its sample, this clone was seen once. This chain uses TRBV21-1 with TRBJ1-1; whether TRBD1, the table's D call, matches the DNA was not checked. TRBV21-1 is a pseudogene segment. The CDR3 consists of 14 residues. CDR3 coding DNA: TGTGCCAGCAGCGGACCCTTGGGGCCCGACAAAGCTTTCTTT. As protein: CASSGPLGPDKAFF.

The rearrangement links TRBV7-6 to TRBJ1-4; D is undetermined. The CDR3 sequence is 17 residues long. The V end lost 0 bases, the J end lost 0 bases, and 11 bases lay between the germline ends. Germline CDR1 is SGHVS and CDR2 is FNYEAQ. CDR3 DNA sequence: TGTGCCAGCAGCTTAGCGCCGGTGAGAGCAACTAATGAAAAACTGTTTTTT. Amino acids: CASSLAPVRATNEKLFF.

The chain carries TRBV4-2 and TRBJ2-1, with D possibly TRBD2 on 5 matching bases. V lost 2 bases and J 4 bases, leaving 12 bases between the germline ends. Germline V gene lookup returns CDR1 LGHNA and CDR2 YNFKEQ. The CDR3 loop spans 15 amino acids. The CDR3 coding sequence is TGTGCCAGCAGCCAACAACCTACTAGTTACAATGAGCAGTTCTTC. Its protein is CASSQQPTSYNEQFF.

The genes are TRBV14 and TRBJ2-5, with unresolved D. Per the germline V gene, CDR1 is SGHDN and CDR2 is FVKESK. The ends were cut back, 3 bases at V and 1 base at J, with 18 bases in the middle. The CDR3 has 17 residues. The CDR3 nucleotides are TGTGCCAGCAGCCAGCATATAGATAATACAGCCCAAGAGACCCAGTACTTC. As protein: CASSQHIDNTAQETQYF.

V gene TRBV29-1 combines with J gene TRBJ1-2; 11 bases fit TRBD1. Germline V lookup: CDR1 SQVTM, CDR2 ANQGSEA. V was clipped by 7 bases and J by 6 bases; unmatched bases: 4. The CDR3 sequence is 12 residues long. The CDR3 here is CSAGTGGDGYTF. The DNA for the CDR3 is TGCAGCGCCGGGACAGGGGGGGATGGCTACACCTTC.

The chain links TRBV5-8 to TRBJ1-1; D is possibly TRBD1 (6 bases). The CDR3 is made up of 16 amino acids. CDR1 SGHTS and CDR2 YDEGEE come from the germline V gene. V dropped 3 bases and J dropped 2 bases, with 17 bases sitting between them. CDR3 nucleotide sequence: TGTGCCAGCAGCTCGTTCCGTGGACAGCGAAACACTGAAGCTTTCTTT. Protein: CASSSFRGQRNTEAFF.

V is TRBV5-1 and J is TRBJ2-7; TRBD1 agrees at 10 bases. Germline loops: CDR1 SGHRS, CDR2 YFSETQ. Trimming at V came to 4 bases and at J to 2 bases, leaving 6 bases not matched to a gene. The CDR3 contains 15 residues. CDR3 protein: CASSPGTGVAYEQYF. DNA for the CDR3: TGCGCCAGCAGCCCCGGGACAGGGGTCGCCTACGAGCAGTACTTC.

This clone was detected once. This sequence joins TRBV19 and TRBJ1-2; unclear D gene. V dropped 3 bases and J dropped 4 bases, with 21 bases sitting between them. CDR3 size: 17 residues. CDR1 and CDR2 from the germline V gene are LNHDA and SQIVND (reference sequence). CDR3 region: CASSIGPNSRGSYGYTF. CDR3 nucleotides: TGTGCCAGTAGTATCGGACCCAACTCAAGAGGGTCCTATGGCTACACCTTC. The full variable domain, completed using reference TRBV19 and TRBJ1-2, is DGGITQSPKYLFRKEGQNVTLSCEQNLNHDAMYWYRQDPGQGLRLIYYSQIVNDFQKGDIAEGYSVSREKKESFPLTVTSAQKNPTAFYLCASSIGPNSRGSYGYTFGSGTRLTVV.

This chain connects TRBV3-1 (or the pseudogene TRBV3-2) to TRBJ1-1; tentatively, D is TRBD1 (6 bases). The germline V gene has CDR1 LGHDT and CDR2 YNNKEL (reference sequence). V was pared by 2 bases and J by 7 bases, with 17 bases between. There are 15 residues in the CDR3. The CDR3 here is CASSQLGAGSGEAFF. For the CDR3, the DNA is TGTGCCAGCAGCCAACTGGGGGCAGGGAGCGGTGAAGCTTTCTTT.

The rearrangement joins TRBV2 to TRBJ1-5; D might be TRBD1 (5 bases). The V and J ends lost 7 bases and 9 bases respectively, with 13 bases between them. The CDR3 has 12 amino acids. The germline V gene encodes CDR1 SNHLY and CDR2 FYNNEI. The CDR3 here is CASTTGWRPQHF. The CDR3 nucleotides are TGTGCCAGCACTACAGGATGGCGGCCCCAGCATTTT.

This clone was seen once. The rearrangement joins TRBV11-2 to TRBJ2-7; maybe TRBD1 (6 bases). Trimming left V 1 base short and J 2 bases short, with 15 bases between. The CDR3 totals 16 residues. Germline CDR1 is SGHAT and CDR2 is FQNNGV. The DNA of the CDR3 is TGTGCCAGCAGCTTAGTAGGAACCCAGGGGACCTACGAGCAGTACTTC. This translates into CASSLVGTQGTYEQYF.

The chain employs TRBV6-5 and TRBJ1-5; 8 nucleotides line up with TRBD1. The CDR3 spans 15 residues. Germline V CDR1 and CDR2: MNHEY, SVGAGI. The ends lost 6 bases at V and 4 bases at J; junction bases unmatched: 8. Here the CDR3 DNA reads TGTGCCAGCAGACGAGGGACAGGCGTTAATCAGCCCCAGCATTTT. Its translation is CASRRGTGVNQPQHF.

The chain uses TRBV27 and TRBJ1-1, with D unresolved. Between the trimmed V and J ends, which lost 2 bases and 11 bases, there was a span of 18 bases. Germline-derived CDR1 and CDR2 are MNHEY and SMNVEV (reference sequence). The CDR3 consists of 14 residues. CDR3: CASSLTPASRSAFF. In DNA, the CDR3 is TGTGCCAGCAGTTTAACCCCAGCTAGCAGGAGTGCTTTCTTT.

CDR3 amino acids: CASSRQGGGYTF. The CDR3 bases are TGTGCCAGCTCACGACAGGGAGGAGGCTACACCTTC. The J gene is TRBJ1-2, the V gene TRBV18, with 7 bases that match TRBD1. CDR1 and CDR2 from the germline V gene are KGHSH and LQKENI. The CDR3 is made up of 12 amino acids. The junction had 4 bases not matched to a gene; V was cut back by 4 bases and J by 8 bases.

The J gene is TRBJ2-7, the V gene TRBV5-1; 8 bases line up with TRBD1. The V segment lost 0 bases and the J segment 5 bases; nucleotides outside the gene matches: 1. This CDR3 is 13 amino acids long. In germline, CDR1 is SGHRS, CDR2 YFSETQ. The CDR3 here is CASSLGQGNEQYF. In DNA form, the CDR3 reads TGCGCCAGCAGCTTGGGACAGGGGAACGAGCAGTACTTC.

This clone was observed once. The chain combines TRBV7-2 with TRBJ1-5; unclear D gene. CDR1 and CDR2 from the germline V gene are SGHTA and FQGNSA. V lost 2 bases, J lost 6 bases, and 8 bases lay in between. The CDR3 runs to 13 residues. CDR3 sequence (DNA): TGTGCCAGCAGCTTAAATACAGCTCAGCCCCAGCATTTT. Translated, it gives CASSLNTAQPQHF.

This chain links TRBV10-1 with TRBJ2-5, with 7 bases aligning to TRBD1. Germline loops: CDR1 WNHNN, CDR2 SYGVQD (reference sequence). The V and J ends lost 4 bases and 2 bases, in that order; junction bases with no gene match: 7. CDR3 size: 15 residues. CDR3 amino acids: CASSGGQRIQETQYF. In DNA, the CDR3 is TGCGCCAGCAGTGGGGGACAGCGAATACAAGAGACCCAGTACTTC.

This chain joins TRBV18 and TRBJ1-6; D is unresolved. Germline-derived CDR1 and CDR2 are KGHSH and LQKENI. The V end lost 4 bases, the J end lost 0 bases, and 10 bases lay between the germline ends. The CDR3 contains 16 residues. The CDR3 nucleotides are TGTGCCAGCTCACGTCAGATAAGCTCCTATAATTCACCCCTCCACTTT. This translates into CASSRQISSYNSPLHF. The full variable domain, its missing parts supplied by reference TRBV18 and TRBJ1-6, is NAGVMQNPRHLVRRRGQEARLRCSPMKGHSHVYWYRQLPEEGLKFMVYLQKENIIDESGMPKERFSAEFPKEGPSILRIQQVVRGDSAAYFCASSRQISSYNSPLHFGNGTRLTVT.

The chain recombines TRBV28 with TRBJ2-3, with D uncertain. V lost 7 bases and J lost 1, with 12 bases in between. This CDR3 has 14 residues. Looked up from germline, CDR1 is MDHEN and CDR2 is SYDVKM. CDR3: CASKLRTRTDTQYF. CDR3 DNA sequence: TGTGCCAGCAAGTTGAGAACCCGCACAGATACGCAGTATTTT.

This chain links TRBV5-1 with TRBJ1-5; D unclear. V was cut by 0 bases and J by 7 bases, with 14 bases left in between. Germline-derived CDR1 and CDR2 are SGHRS and YFSETQ. The CDR3 extends over 15 amino acids. In DNA, the CDR3 is TGCGCCAGCAGCTTGGCCAGCGGGAGGGAGCAGCCCCAGCATTTT. Amino acid sequence: CASSLASGREQPQHF.